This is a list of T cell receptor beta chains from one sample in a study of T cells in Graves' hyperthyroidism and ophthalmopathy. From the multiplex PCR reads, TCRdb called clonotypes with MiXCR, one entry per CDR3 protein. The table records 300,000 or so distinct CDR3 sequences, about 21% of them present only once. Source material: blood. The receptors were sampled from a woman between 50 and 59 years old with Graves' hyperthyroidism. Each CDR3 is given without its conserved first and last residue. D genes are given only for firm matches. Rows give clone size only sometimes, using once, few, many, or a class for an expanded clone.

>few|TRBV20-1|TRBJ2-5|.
SARPDGRETQY
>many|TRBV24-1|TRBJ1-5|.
ATSDGGGRNQPQH
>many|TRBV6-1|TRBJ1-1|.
ASSETWNTEAF
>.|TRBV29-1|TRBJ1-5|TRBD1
SVATGASNQPQH
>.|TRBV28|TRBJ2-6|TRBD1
ASRPGTGGFSGANVLT
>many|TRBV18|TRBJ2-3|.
ASSLGLDTQY
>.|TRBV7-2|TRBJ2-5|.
ASSSGQGETQY
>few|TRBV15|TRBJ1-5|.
ATSTSGGGDQPQH
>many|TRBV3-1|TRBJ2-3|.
ASSQEGGTDTQY
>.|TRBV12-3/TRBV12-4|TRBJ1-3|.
ASSSKSRTMGNTIY
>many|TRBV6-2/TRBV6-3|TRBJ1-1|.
ASSYPLGSRNELDPEAF
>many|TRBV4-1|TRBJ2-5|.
ASSQDLGRGETQY
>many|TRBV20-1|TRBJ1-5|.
SARDSALRGQPQH
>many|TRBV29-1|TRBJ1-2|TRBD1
SAPGTGNYGYT
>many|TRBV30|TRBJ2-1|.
AWRTNEQF
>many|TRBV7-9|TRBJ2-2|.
ASSWGGGELF
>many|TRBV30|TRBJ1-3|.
AWTTGSGNTIY
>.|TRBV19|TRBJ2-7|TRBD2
ASSPQSPRTRGYEQY
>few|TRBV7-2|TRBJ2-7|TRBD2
ASSQNSGGHFYEQY
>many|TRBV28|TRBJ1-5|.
ASSSPRGSLNQPQH
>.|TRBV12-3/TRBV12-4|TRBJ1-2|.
ASSQYDSANYGYT
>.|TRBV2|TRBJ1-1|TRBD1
ASREGQGATEAF
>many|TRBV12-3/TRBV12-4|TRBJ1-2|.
ASSLGGLEGYT
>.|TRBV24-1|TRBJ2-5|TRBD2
ATREREGVQETQY
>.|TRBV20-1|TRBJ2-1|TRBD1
SARDRAFYNEQF
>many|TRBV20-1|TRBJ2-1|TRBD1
SARPGGEEQF
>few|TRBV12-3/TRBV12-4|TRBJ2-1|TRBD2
ASSFDGWGTGGLAGTDEQF
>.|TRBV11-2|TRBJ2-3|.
ASSLLTSFTDTQY
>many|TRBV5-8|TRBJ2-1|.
ASSLSGLTLNEQF
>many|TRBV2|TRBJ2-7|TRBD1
ASSEEGQGYEQY
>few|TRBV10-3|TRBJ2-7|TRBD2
AISESMGLAGLEQY
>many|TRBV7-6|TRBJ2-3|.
ASSLGRFRGTSSTDTQY
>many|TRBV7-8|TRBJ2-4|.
ASSQTAGQPGSQY
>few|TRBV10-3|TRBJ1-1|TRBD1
AISPTTGPMNTEAF
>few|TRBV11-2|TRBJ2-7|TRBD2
ASSPRVGGFEQY
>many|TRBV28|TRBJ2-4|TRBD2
ASVPSGRRNIQY
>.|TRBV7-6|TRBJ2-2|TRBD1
ASSFDRGGELF
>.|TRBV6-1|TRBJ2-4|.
ASRTGPLKNIQY
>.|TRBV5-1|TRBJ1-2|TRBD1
ASSETGAYGYT
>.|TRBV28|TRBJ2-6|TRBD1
ASRPGTGGFAGANVLT
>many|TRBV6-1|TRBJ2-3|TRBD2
ASRDSAGGRVDTQY
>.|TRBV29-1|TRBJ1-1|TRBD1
SVWTGSF
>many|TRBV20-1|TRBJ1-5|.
SAKPRRGNQPQH
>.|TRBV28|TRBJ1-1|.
ASYRENTEAF
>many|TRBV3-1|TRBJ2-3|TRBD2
ASSQVAGGVTDTQY
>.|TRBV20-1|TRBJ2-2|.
SASGNTGELF
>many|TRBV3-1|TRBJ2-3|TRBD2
ASSQFVAGGRDTQY